This T cell receptor beta chain was sequenced for a study of a mutant IDH1 vaccine in newly diagnosed glioma. V was clipped by 1 base and J by 9 bases, with 10 bases between them. Germline V lookup: CDR1 SGHVS, CDR2 FQNEAQ. The CDR3 consists of 13 residues. The data were produced by immunoSEQ multiplex PCR, yet TCRdb's version contains in-frame clones alone and is incomplete. Among over 55,000 clones listed, roughly 79% were seen once. In its sample, this clone was seen once. No antigen is known for it. Stated time point: week 35, safety follow-up. Every vaccination contained 300 ug of the mutant IDH1 20-mer peptide and was paired with topical imiquimod. The study gave patients eight vaccinations in weeks 1, 3, 5, 7, 11, 15, 19, 23.

The sequencing used PBMCs, collected from a glioma patient whose treatment included an IDH1 peptide vaccine. J is TRBJ2-1 and V is TRBV7-8, with D unclear. This sequence originates from a man between 35 and 55 years old with glioma. This CDR3 reads CASSLGRSGEQFF. The CDR3 coding sequence is TGTGCCAGCAGCTTAGGAAGGTCGGGTGAGCAGTTCTTC. The whole variable domain, filled in from reference TRBV7-8 and TRBJ2-1, reads GAGVSQSPRYKVAKRGQDVALRCDPISGHVSLFWYQQALGQGPEFLTYFQNEAQLDKSGLPSDRFFAERPEGSVSTLKIQRTQQEDSAVYLCASSLGRSGEQFFGPGTRLTVL.